This T cell receptor beta chain was captured in a study of shared clonotypes between healthy human individuals. Using immunoSEQ multiplex PCR, the repertoire was profiled, and TCRdb retains in-frame clones only, with some absent. The table has more than 550,000 clones, 90% seen once. Adults of Caucasian background living in Nashville, Tennessee made up all donors. This CDR3 is 14 amino acids long. Germline V gene lookup returns CDR1 MNHEY and CDR2 SVGAGI. Deletions cut 2 bases from V and 5 bases from J, with 13 bases between. The J gene is TRBJ2-7, the V gene TRBV6-5, with D perhaps matching TRBD1 or TRBD2 (7 bases each). Sequencing was carried out using memory CD8+ T cells from PBMCs. Subset defined: CD45RO+ cells pooled with CCR7-negative TemRA cells. This TCR derives from a young man in good health. Some clones in this sample may be carry-over from other donors' samples. Here the CDR3 DNA reads TGTGCCAGCAGTTACCAGGGGGGGCCAGACGAGCAGTACTTC. Translated, it gives CASSYQGGPDEQYF.